The entry below gives a single T cell receptor beta chain sequence along with its context. Its antigen is still unknown. Losses at the gene ends were 5 bases for V and 2 bases for J; bases not matched to a gene: 4. CDR1 and CDR2 from the germline V gene are SGHRS and YFSETQ. CDR3 size: 13 residues. The method was immunoSEQ multiplex PCR; TCRdb's version includes in-frame clones alone and lacks a portion of them. The sample includes about 120,000 clones, 86% of them seen just once. The data stem from a study of cytomegalovirus exposure and HLA in healthy donors. Notes on the study in general: Many donors carried some public TCRs, although rarity characterized most TCR sequences. Per published reports, the classifier diagnosed cytomegalovirus status with high specificity and sensitivity. Subsequent analysis found a tendency for first-cohort TCR clusters to co-occur within the 120 or so validation repertoires.

V usage is TRBV5-1 and J usage is TRBJ2-7; 7 bases map to TRBD1. What was sequenced was PBMCs. The clonotype was recovered from a man between 18 and 29 years old in good health and CMV-seronegative. The CDR3 region has the DNA TGCGCCAGCAGGTTGACAGGGACCTACGAGCAGTACTTC. Translating it yields CASRLTGTYEQYF. Using reference TRBV5-1 and TRBJ2-7 for the parts outside the CDR3, the full variable domain is KAGVTQTPRYLIKTRGQQVTLSCSPISGHRSVSWYQQTPGQGLQFLFEYFSETQRNKGNFPGRFSGRQFSNSRSEMNVSTLELGDSALYLCASRLTGTYEQYFGPGTRLTVT.